One and the same sample provided the 21 T cell receptor beta chains below, sequenced in a study of T cell repertoires in cytomegalovirus infection. TCRdb re-called the reads through MiXCR, storing one row per CDR3 protein. Among under 600,000 distinct CDR3 sequences listed, 16% were seen once. The sequenced sample consisted of CD8+ T cells from PBMCs. Receptors originate from a human donor in good health (CMV status not recorded). Some clones in this sample may be carry-over from other donors' samples.

At least ten counts were recorded for this clonotype. The CDR3 nucleotides are TGTGCCAGCAGTTTAGTTCAGGTGCCTGATCAGCCCCAGCATTTT. As protein: CASSLVQVPDQPQHF. The genes are TRBV12-3 or TRBV12-4 and TRBJ1-5, with D hard to call. Between the trimmed V and J ends, which lost 1 base and 5 bases, there was a span of 12 bases. The CDR3 has 15 amino acids.

This clonotype was found many times. The chain has TRBV7-8 and TRBJ1-1; D is uncertain. The germline V gene has CDR1 SGHVS and CDR2 FQNEAQ. The CDR3 consists of 11 residues. With 6 bases removed from V and 5 bases from J, the gap between germline ends came to 7 bases. CDR3 in amino acids: CASRAETEAFF. The CDR3 DNA follows: TGTGCCAGCAGGGCGGAGACTGAAGCTTTCTTT.

In its sample, this clonotype was seen many times. CDR3 loop: CASSPDRGYPHEAFF. CDR3 DNA sequence: TGCGCCAGCAGCCCTGACAGGGGATATCCCCATGAAGCTTTCTTT. V and J are TRBV4-1 and TRBJ1-1; 8 nucleotides match TRBD1. The length of the CDR3 is 15 residues. The V gene end was trimmed by 4 bases and the J gene end by 7 bases; junction bases not matched to a gene: 11. Per the germline V gene, CDR1 is MGHRA and CDR2 is YSYEKL.

This clonotype came up a few times. This sequence joins TRBV6-1 and TRBJ2-1; possible D gene TRBD2, 5 bases. The V end lost 2 bases, the J end lost 10 bases, and 12 bases lay between the germline ends. There are 13 residues in the CDR3. Germline CDR1 is MNHNS and CDR2 is SASEGT. The CDR3 protein is CASSEWNSGEQFF. The CDR3 coding sequence is TGTGCCAGCAGTGAATGGAATTCGGGGGAGCAGTTCTTC.

Comment on this clonotype: At one end the junction does not follow the germline gene, possibly because of a read error. The rearrangement uses TRBV7-2 and TRBJ2-2, with D tentatively TRBD2 (5 bases). The CDR3 totals 16 residues. The germline V gene encodes CDR1 SGHTA and CDR2 FQGNSA. DNA for the CDR3: TGTGCAAGCAGCCCTCGGTCTGGAGCAATCACCGGGGATCTGTTTTTT. Translation gives CASSPRSGAITGDLFF.

The chain is built from TRBV20-1 and TRBJ2-3; 8 bases are shared with TRBD2. V gave up 3 bases and J gave up 3 bases; unmatched junction bases: 5. Germline CDR1 DFQATT, CDR2 SNEGSKA (reference sequence). The length of the CDR3 is 14 residues. The CDR3 DNA sequence: TGCAGTGCTAGTAGCGGGGAGGAGACAGATACGCAGTATTTT. Translation gives CSASSGEETDTQYF.

Turning to this clonotype: A read error may explain this, as a much larger clone is one base away. This chain uses TRBV5-7 with TRBJ2-7; 8 nucleotides line up with TRBD2. TRBV5-7 is noted as an ORF with a role that remains uncertain. The CDR3 contains 15 residues. In DNA, the CDR3 is TGTGCCACCAGCTTGGCTAGCGGGCACTCCTACGAGCAGTACTTC. Its translation is CATSLASGHSYEQYF.

This clonotype was found many times. The chain employs TRBV7-6 and TRBJ1-5; unclear D gene. Between the trimmed V and J ends, which lost 5 bases and 0 bases, there was a span of 14 bases. CDR1 is SGHVS, CDR2 FNYEAQ, per germline. CDR3 size: 16 residues. For the CDR3, the DNA is TGTGCCAGCAGCCCTACTCTTGACAATAGCAATCAGCCCCAGCATTTT. Translating gives CASSPTLDNSNQPQHF.

This chain uses TRBV7-9 with TRBJ1-4, with D tentatively TRBD1 (6 bases). The CDR3 sequence is 14 residues long. From germline, CDR1 is SEHNR and CDR2 FQNEAQ (reference sequence). V lost 7 bases to trimming and J lost 3 bases, with 12 bases between them. The CDR3 sequence is CASTFPGANEKLFF. The CDR3 coding sequence is TGTGCCAGCACCTTCCCAGGGGCTAATGAAAAACTGTTTTTT.

This clonotype was observed many times. The V gene is TRBV12-3 or TRBV12-4, the J gene TRBJ1-1; a possible D gene is TRBD1 (5 bases). V was pared by 5 bases and J by 1 base, with 17 bases between. The CDR3 spans 16 residues. The CDR3 region is CASSPQRGGENTEAFF. The DNA for the CDR3 is TGTGCCAGCAGTCCGCAGCGGGGAGGGGAGAACACTGAAGCTTTCTTT.

For this clonotype: No conserved phenylalanine or tryptophan ends this CDR3, so it is likely a read error. The chain is built from TRBV6-1 and TRBJ2-1; perhaps TRBD2 as D (7 bases). Germline V gives CDR1 MNHNS, CDR2 SASEGT. V was trimmed by 5 bases and J by 6 bases, leaving 11 bases between them. This CDR3 has 13 amino acids. The CDR3 is CASSLRGANEQFL. For the CDR3, the DNA is TGTGCCAGCAGTCTCCGGGGGGCCAATGAGCAGTTCTTA.

This clonotype was recorded a few times. CDR3 residues: CSARGLAETYEQYF. DNA for the CDR3: TGCAGTGCTAGAGGACTAGCGGAGACCTACGAGCAGTACTTC. V usage is TRBV20-1 and J usage is TRBJ2-7, with TRBD2 matching 9 bases. J was trimmed by 2 bases and V by 1 base; bases with no gene match: 3. The germline gives CDR1 DFQATT, CDR2 SNEGSKA (reference sequence). The CDR3 length is 14 residues.

V is TRBV9 and J is TRBJ2-1; D is perhaps TRBD1 (5 bases). The CDR3 contains 16 residues. Per the germline V gene, CDR1 is SGDLS and CDR2 is YYNGEE. Deletions cut 0 bases from V and 2 bases from J, with 12 bases between. The chain's CDR3 is CASSVADTRTYNEQFF. CDR3 DNA: TGTGCCAGCAGCGTAGCGGACACCCGAACCTACAATGAGCAGTTCTTC.

This chain links TRBV20-1 with TRBJ1-3; 7 bases are shared with TRBD1. Germline lookup yields CDR1 DFQATT and CDR2 SNEGSKA (reference sequence). The CDR3 length is 13 residues. Trimming cost V 4 bases and J 8 bases; bases outside gene matches: 8. CDR3 DNA: TGCAGTGCTAAGGAGACAGGGCTAGACACCATATATTTT. Translated: CSAKETGLDTIYF.

This clonotype was observed many times. This chain uses TRBV7-8 with TRBJ1-5; D is undetermined. CDR1 and CDR2 from the germline V gene are SGHVS and FQNEAQ. V was trimmed by 0 bases and J by 1 base, leaving 7 bases between them. This CDR3 has 15 residues. The CDR3: CASSLAAGSNQPQHF. DNA for the CDR3: TGTGCCAGCAGCTTAGCGGCGGGGAGCAATCAGCCCCAGCATTTT. The full variable domain, with the rest looked up from reference TRBV7-8 and TRBJ1-5, is GAGVSQSPRYKVAKRGQDVALRCDPISGHVSLFWYQQALGQGPEFLTYFQNEAQLDKSGLPSDRFFAERPEGSVSTLKIQRTQQEDSAVYLCASSLAAGSNQPQHFGDGTRLSIL.

This clonotype appeared many times. This sequence joins TRBV7-9 and TRBJ1-5, with TRBD1 as a possible D gene (5 bases). Trimming removed 5 bases at V and 1 base at J, with 12 bases between. The CDR3 covers 15 residues. CDR1 is SEHNR and CDR2 is FQNEAQ in the germline V gene (reference sequence). The CDR3 nucleotides are TGTGCCAGCAGCCCCTCGGGGGACAGCAATCAGCCCCAGCATTTT. It specifies CASSPSGDSNQPQHF.

Concerning this clonotype itself: A clone one base away is much larger, so this may be a read error. This sequence joins TRBV15 and TRBJ2-3, with 7 positions matching TRBD2. Per the germline V gene, CDR1 is LNHNV and CDR2 is YYDKDF (reference sequence). The CDR3 length is 19 residues. V was clipped by 3 bases and J by 0 bases; unmatched bases: 15. CDR3 sequence (DNA): TGTGCCACCAGCAGTCGCCTTCTAGCGGACACGACTAGCACAGATACGCAGTATTTT. It translates to CATSSRLLADTTSTDTQYF. Full variable domain (rest looked up from reference TRBV15 and TRBJ2-3): DAMVIQNPRYQVTQFGKPVTLSCSQTLNHNVMYWYQQKSSQAPKLLFHYYDKDFNNEADTPDNFQSRRPNTSFCFLDIRSPGLGDTAMYLCATSSRLLADTTSTDTQYFGPGTRLTVL.

This clonotype was seen at least ten times. CDR3 residues: CASSEAESFGTASYEQYF. For the CDR3, the DNA is TGTGCCAGCAGTGAAGCGGAGTCGTTTGGGACGGCGTCCTACGAGCAGTACTTC. The chain recombines TRBV6-1 with TRBJ2-7; the D call may be TRBD1 or TRBD2 (5 bases each). CDR1 is MNHNS, CDR2 SASEGT, per germline. Trimming removed 0 bases at V and 1 base at J, with 19 bases between. The CDR3 totals 18 residues.

This chain joins TRBV5-1 and TRBJ2-4; 8 bases align to TRBD1. Germline values: CDR1 SGHRS, CDR2 YFSETQ. Trimming cost V 1 base and J 2 bases; bases outside gene matches: 5. The CDR3 has 16 residues. In DNA form, the CDR3 reads TGCGCCAGCAGCTTGACCGGGACAGGAACCAAAAACATTCAGTACTTC. Its translation is CASSLTGTGTKNIQYF. The complete variable domain, with remaining parts taken from reference TRBV5-1 and TRBJ2-4, reads KAGVTQTPRYLIKTRGQQVTLSCSPISGHRSVSWYQQTPGQGLQFLFEYFSETQRNKGNFPGRFSGRQFSNSRSEMNVSTLELGDSALYLCASSLTGTGTKNIQYFGAGTRLSVL.

The V and J genes are TRBV29-1 and TRBJ2-3; tentatively, D is TRBD2 (5 bases). V lost 3 bases and J lost 2, with 9 bases in between. CDR3 length: 13 residues. Per the germline V gene, CDR1 is SQVTM and CDR2 is ANQGSEA. The CDR3 sequence: CSVEPGDTDTQYF. In nucleotides, the CDR3 is TGCAGCGTTGAGCCCGGGGACACAGATACGCAGTATTTT.

In this sample, this clonotype turned up a few times. This chain connects TRBV27 to TRBJ2-5, with D tentatively TRBD1 (5 bases). V lost 3 bases and J lost 4, with 9 bases in between. Germline V CDR1 and CDR2: MNHEY, SMNVEV (reference sequence). The CDR3 runs to 13 residues. This CDR3 is CASSFWQGETQYF. The CDR3 nucleotides read TGTGCCAGCAGTTTTTGGCAGGGAGAGACCCAGTACTTC.